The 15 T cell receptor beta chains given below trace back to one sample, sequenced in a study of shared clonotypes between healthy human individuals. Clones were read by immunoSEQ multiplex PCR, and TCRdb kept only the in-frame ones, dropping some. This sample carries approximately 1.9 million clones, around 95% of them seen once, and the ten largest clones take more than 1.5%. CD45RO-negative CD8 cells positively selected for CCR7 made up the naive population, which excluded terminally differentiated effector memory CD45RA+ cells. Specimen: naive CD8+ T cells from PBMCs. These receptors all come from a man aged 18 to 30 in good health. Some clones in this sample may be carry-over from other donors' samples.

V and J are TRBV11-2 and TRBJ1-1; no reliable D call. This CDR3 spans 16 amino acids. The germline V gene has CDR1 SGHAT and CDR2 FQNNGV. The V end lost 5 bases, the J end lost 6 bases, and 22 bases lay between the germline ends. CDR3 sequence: CASSHTMGRVEAEAFF. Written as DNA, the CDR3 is TGTGCCAGCAGCCATACCATGGGGAGGGTGGAGGCTGAAGCTTTCTTT.

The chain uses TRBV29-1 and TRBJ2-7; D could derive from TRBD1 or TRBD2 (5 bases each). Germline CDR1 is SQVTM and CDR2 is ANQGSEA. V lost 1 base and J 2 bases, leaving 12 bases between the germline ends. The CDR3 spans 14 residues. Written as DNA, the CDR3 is TGCAGCGTTGAAGTCAGGGACGGAGCCTACGAGCAGTACTTC. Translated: CSVEVRDGAYEQYF.

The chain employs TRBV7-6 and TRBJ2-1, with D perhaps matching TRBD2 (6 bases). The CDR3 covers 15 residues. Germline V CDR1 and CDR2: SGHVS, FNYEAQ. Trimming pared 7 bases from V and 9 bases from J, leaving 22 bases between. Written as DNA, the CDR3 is TGTGCCAGCACCCCGGGGGTAACCCTTGGGAGTGAGCAGTTCTTC. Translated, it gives CASTPGVTLGSEQFF.

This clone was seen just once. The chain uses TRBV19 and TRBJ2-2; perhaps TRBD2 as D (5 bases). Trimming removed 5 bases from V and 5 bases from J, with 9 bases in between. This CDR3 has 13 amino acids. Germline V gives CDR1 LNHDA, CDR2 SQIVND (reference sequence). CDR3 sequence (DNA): TGTGCCAGTAGTTATCGAGGGACCGGGGAGCTGTTTTTT. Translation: CASSYRGTGELFF.

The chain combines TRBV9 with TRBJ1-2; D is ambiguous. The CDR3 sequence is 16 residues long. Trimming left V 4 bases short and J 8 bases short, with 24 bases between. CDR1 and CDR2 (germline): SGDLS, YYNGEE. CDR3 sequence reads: CASSLSGGQDYVGYTF. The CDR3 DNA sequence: TGTGCCAGCAGCCTTAGCGGAGGGCAGGACTACGTAGGCTACACCTTC.

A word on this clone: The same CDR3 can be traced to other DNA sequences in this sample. CDR3 residues: CASSSDRGDTEAFF. Here the CDR3 DNA reads TGTGCCAGCAGCTCGGACAGGGGAGACACTGAAGCTTTCTTT. The chain combines TRBV5-5 with TRBJ1-1; 9 positions match TRBD1. V gave up 3 bases and J gave up 3 bases; unmatched junction bases: 3. The CDR3 extends over 14 amino acids. Germline-derived CDR1 and CDR2 are SGHKS and YYEKEE (reference sequence).

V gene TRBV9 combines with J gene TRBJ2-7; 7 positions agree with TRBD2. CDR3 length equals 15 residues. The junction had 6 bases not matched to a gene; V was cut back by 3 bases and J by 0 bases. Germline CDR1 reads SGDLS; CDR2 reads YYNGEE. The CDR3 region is CASSGAAGSSYEQYF. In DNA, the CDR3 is TGTGCCAGCAGCGGAGCAGCGGGAAGCTCCTACGAGCAGTACTTC.

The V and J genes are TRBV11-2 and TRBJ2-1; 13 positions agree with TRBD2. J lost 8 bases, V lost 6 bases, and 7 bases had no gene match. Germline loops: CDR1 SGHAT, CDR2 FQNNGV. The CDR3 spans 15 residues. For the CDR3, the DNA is TGTGCCAGCAGGTTGACTAGCGGGAGGAGGGATGAGCAGTTCTTC. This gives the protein CASRLTSGRRDEQFF.

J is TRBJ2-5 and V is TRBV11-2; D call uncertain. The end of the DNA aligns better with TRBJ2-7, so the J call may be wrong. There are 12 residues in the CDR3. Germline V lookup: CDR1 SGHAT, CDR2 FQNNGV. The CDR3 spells CASSLEDYEQYF. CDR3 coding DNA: TGTGCCAGCAGCTTAGAGGACTACGAGCAGTACTTC.

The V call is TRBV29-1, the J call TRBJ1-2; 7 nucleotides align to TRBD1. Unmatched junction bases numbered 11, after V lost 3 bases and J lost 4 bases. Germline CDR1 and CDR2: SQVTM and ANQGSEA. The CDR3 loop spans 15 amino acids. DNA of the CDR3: TGCAGCGTTGAGGGATTCCGACAGGGCACCTATGGCTACACCTTC. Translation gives CSVEGFRQGTYGYTF.

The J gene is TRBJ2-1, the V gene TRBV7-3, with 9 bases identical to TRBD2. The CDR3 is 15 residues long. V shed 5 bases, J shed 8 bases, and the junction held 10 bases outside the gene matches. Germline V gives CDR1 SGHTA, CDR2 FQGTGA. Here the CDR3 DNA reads TGTGCCAGCAGCCTATATAGCGGGAGAGGGTATGAGCAGTTCTTC. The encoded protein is CASSLYSGRGYEQFF.

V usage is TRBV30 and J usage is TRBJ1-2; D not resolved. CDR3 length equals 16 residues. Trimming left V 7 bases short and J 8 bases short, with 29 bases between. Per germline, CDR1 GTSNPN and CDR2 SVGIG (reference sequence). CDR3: CASTHTDSGNGWGYTF. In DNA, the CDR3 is TGTGCCTCAACTCACACCGACTCGGGGAACGGCTGGGGCTACACCTTC.

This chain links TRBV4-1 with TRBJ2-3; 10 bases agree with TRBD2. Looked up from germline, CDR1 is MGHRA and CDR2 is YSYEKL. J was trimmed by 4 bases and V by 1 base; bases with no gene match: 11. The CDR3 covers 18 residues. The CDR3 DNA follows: TGCGCCAGCAGCCAAGTTGGAGCGGGAGGGCCCGGGGCAGATACGCAGTATTTT. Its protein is CASSQVGAGGPGADTQYF.

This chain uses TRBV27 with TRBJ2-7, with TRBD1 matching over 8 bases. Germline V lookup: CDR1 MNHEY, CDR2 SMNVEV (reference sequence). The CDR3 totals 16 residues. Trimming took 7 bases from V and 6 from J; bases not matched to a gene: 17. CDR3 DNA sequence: TGTGCCAGCACTCCCCTAACAGGGGGGAGCGGTGGCGAGCAGTACTTC. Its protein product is CASTPLTGGSGGEQYF.

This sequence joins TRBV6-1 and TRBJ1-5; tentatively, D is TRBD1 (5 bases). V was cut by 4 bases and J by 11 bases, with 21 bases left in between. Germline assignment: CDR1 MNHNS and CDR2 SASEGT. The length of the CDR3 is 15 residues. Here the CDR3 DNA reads TGTGCCAGCAGTGCCGGGGCTCAATGGGGTGAAGCCCAGCATTTT. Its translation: CASSAGAQWGEAQHF.